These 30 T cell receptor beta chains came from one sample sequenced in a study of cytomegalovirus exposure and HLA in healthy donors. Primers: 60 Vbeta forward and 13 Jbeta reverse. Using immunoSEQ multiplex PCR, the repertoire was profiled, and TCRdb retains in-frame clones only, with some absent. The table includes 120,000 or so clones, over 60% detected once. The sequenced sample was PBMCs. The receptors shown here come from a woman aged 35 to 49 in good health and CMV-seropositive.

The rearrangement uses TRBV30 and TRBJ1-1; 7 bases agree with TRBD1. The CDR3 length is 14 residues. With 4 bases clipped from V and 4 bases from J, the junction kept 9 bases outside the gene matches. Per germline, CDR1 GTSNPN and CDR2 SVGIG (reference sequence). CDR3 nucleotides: TGTGCCTGGATCCCTACGGACAGGTTCACTGAAGCTTTCTTT. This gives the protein CAWIPTDRFTEAFF.

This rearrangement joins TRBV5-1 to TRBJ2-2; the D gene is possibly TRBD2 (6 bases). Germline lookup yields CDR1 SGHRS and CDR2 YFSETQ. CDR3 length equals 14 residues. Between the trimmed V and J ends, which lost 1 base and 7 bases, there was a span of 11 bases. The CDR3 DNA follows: TGCGCCAGCAGCTTGCTAGGGGAGGACGGGGAGCTGTTTTTT. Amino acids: CASSLLGEDGELFF.

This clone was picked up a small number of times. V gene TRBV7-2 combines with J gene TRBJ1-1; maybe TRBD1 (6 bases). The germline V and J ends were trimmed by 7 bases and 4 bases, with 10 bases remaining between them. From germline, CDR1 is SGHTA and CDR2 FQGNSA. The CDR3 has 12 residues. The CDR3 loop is CASNRGATEAFF. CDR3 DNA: TGTGCCAGCAATCGGGGGGCCACTGAAGCTTTCTTT. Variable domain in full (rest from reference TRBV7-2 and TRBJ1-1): GAGVSQSPSNKVTEKGKDVELRCDPISGHTALYWYRQSLGQGLEFLIYFQGNSAPDKSGLPSDRFSAERTGGSVSTLTIQRTQQEDSAVYLCASNRGATEAFFGQGTRLTVV.

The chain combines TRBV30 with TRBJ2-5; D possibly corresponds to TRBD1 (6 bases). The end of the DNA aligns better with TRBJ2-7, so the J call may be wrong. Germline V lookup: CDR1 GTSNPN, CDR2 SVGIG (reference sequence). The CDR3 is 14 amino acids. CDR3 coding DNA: TGTGCCTGGCTACCACCCGGGACACAATACGAGCAGTACTTC. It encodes CAWLPPGTQYEQYF.

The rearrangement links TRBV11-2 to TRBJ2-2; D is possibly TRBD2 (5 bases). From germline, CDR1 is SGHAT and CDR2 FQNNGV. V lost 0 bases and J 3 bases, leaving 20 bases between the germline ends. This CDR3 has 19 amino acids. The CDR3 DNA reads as TGTGCCAGCAGCTTAGATATGTTGGTCGGCACACTAGACACCGGGGAGCTGTTTTTT. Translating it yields CASSLDMLVGTLDTGELFF. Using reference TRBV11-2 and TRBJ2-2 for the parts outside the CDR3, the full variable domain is EAGVAQSPRYKIIEKRQSVAFWCNPISGHATLYWYQQILGQGPKLLIQFQNNGVVDDSQLPKDRFSAERLKGVDSTLKIQPAKLEDSAVYLCASSLDMLVGTLDTGELFFGEGSRLTVL.

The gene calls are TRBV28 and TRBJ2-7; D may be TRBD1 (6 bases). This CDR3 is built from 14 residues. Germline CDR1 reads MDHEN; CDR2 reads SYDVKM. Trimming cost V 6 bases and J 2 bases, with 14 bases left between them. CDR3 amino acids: CASRTGQPPYEQYF. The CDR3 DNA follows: TGTGCCAGCAGAACAGGGCAGCCCCCCTACGAGCAGTACTTC.

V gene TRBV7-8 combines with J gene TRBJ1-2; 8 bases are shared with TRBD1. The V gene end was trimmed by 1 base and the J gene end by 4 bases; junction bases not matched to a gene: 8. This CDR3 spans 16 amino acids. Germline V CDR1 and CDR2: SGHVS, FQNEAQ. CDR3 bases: TGTGCCAGCAGCTTAGGGCCCGCAGGGGGCGTCTATGGCTACACCTTC. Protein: CASSLGPAGGVYGYTF.

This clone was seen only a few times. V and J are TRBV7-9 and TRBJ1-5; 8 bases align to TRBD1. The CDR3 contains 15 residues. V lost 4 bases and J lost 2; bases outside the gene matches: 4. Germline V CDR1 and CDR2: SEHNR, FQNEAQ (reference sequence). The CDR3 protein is CASSSGTGGNQPQHF. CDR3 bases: TGTGCCAGCAGCTCAGGGACAGGCGGCAATCAGCCCCAGCATTTT.

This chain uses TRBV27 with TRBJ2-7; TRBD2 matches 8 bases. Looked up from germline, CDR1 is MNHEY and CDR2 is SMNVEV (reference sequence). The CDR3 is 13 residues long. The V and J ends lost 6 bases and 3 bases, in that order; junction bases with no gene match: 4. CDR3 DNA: TGTGCCAGCAGATTAGCGGGGTTCTACGAGCAGTACTTC. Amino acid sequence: CASRLAGFYEQYF.

Here the CDR3 reads CASSVPTSGSTDTQYF. As DNA, the CDR3 is TGTGCCAGCAGTGTTCCGACTAGCGGTAGCACAGATACGCAGTATTTT. The rearrangement links TRBV2 to TRBJ2-3; TRBD2 matches 9 bases. Germline values: CDR1 SNHLY, CDR2 FYNNEI. The CDR3 spans 16 residues. The V gene end was trimmed by 4 bases and the J gene end by 0 bases; junction bases not matched to a gene: 5.

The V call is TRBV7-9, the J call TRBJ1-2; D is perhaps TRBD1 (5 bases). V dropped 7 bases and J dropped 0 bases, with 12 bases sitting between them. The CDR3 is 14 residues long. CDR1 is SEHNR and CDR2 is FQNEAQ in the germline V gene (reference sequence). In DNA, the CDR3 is TGTGCCAGCACTCGAGGGACTACTAACTATGGCTACACCTTC. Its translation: CASTRGTTNYGYTF.

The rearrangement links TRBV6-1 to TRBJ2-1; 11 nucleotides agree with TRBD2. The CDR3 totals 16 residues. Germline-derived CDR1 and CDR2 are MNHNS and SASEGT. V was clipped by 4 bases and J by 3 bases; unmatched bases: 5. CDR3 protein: CASSASLAGVYNEQFF. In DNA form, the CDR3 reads TGTGCCAGCAGTGCCTCACTAGCGGGGGTCTACAATGAGCAGTTCTTC.

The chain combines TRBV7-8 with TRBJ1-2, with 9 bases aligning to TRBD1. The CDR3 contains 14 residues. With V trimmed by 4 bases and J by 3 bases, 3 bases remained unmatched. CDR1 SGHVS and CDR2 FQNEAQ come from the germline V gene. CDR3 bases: TGTGCCAGCAGCTACGGGACAGGGCACTATGGCTACACCTTC. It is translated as CASSYGTGHYGYTF.

The CDR3 DNA sequence: TGCGCCAGCAGCCAAGGGACAGCCCTTAATGAAAAACTGTTTTTT. Translating gives CASSQGTALNEKLFF. The rearrangement uses TRBV4-1 and TRBJ1-4; possible D gene TRBD1, 6 bases. Trimming cost V 1 base and J 4 bases, with 10 bases left between them. The CDR3 runs 15 residues. From germline, CDR1 is MGHRA and CDR2 YSYEKL.

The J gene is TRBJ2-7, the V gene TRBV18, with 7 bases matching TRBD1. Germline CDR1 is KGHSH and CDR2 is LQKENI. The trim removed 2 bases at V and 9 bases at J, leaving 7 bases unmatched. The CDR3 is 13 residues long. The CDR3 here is CASSPEQGFGQYF. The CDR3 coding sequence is TGTGCCAGCTCACCAGAACAGGGGTTCGGGCAGTACTTC.

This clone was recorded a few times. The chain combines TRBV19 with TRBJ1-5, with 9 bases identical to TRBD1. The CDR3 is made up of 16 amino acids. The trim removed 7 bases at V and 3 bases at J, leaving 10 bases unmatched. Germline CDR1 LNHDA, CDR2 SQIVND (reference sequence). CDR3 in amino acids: CASTPSGTGFNQPQHF. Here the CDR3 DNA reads TGTGCCAGTACCCCATCCGGGACAGGGTTCAATCAGCCCCAGCATTTT.

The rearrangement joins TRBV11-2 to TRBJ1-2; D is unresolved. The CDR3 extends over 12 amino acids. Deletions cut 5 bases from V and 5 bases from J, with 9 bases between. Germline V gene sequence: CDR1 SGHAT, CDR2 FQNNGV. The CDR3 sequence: CASSAGGYGYTF. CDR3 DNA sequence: TGTGCCAGCAGCGCGGGCGGTTATGGCTACACCTTC.

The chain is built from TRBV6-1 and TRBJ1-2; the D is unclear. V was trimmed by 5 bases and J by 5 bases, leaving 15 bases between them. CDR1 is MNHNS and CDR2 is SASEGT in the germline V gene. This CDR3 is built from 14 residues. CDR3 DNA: TGTGCCAGCAGTTCCCTATCTCGCGATTATGGCTACACCTTC. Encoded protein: CASSSLSRDYGYTF.

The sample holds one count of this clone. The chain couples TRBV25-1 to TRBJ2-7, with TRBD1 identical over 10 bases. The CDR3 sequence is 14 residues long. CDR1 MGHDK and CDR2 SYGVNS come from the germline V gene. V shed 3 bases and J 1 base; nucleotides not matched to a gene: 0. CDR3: CASSEGQGSYEQYF. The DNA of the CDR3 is TGTGCCAGCAGTGAGGGACAGGGGTCCTACGAGCAGTACTTC.

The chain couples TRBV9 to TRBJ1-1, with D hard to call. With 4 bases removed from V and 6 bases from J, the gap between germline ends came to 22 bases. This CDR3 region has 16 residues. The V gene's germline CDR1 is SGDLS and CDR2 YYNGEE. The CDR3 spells CASSLGEGLVQSEAFF. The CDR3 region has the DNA TGTGCCAGCAGCCTGGGTGAGGGTTTAGTTCAGTCTGAAGCTTTCTTT.

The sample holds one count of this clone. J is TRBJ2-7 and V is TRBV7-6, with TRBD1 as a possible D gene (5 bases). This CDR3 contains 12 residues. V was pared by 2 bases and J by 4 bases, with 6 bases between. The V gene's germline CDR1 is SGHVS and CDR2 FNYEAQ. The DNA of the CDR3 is TGTGCCAGCAGCTTACCAGGGTACGAGCAGTACTTC. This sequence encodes CASSLPGYEQYF.

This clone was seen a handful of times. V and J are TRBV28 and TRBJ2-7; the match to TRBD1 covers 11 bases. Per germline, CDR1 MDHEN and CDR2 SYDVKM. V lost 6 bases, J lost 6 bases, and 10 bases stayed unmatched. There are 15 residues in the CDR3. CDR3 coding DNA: TGTGCCAGCAGACGGACAGGGGGCCTCGGAGCCGAGCAGTACTTC. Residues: CASRRTGGLGAEQYF.

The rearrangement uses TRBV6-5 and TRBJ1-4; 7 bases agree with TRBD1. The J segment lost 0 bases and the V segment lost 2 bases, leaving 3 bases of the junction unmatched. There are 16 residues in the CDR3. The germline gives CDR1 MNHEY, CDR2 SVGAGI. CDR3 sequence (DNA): TGTGCCAGCAGTTACAAGGGGGCTGCAACTAATGAAAAACTGTTTTTT. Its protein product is CASSYKGAATNEKLFF.

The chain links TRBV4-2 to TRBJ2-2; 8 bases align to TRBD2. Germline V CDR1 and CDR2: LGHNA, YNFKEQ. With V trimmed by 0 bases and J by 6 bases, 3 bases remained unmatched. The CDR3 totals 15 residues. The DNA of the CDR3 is TGTGCCAGCAGCCAAGAGGGACTAGTTCCCGGGGAGCTGTTTTTT. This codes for CASSQEGLVPGELFF.

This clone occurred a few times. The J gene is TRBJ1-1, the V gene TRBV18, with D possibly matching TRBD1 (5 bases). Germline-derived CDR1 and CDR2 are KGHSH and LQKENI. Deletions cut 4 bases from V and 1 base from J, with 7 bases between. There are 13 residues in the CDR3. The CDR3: CASSQGQNTEAFF. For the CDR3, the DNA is TGTGCCAGCTCACAAGGACAGAACACTGAAGCTTTCTTT.

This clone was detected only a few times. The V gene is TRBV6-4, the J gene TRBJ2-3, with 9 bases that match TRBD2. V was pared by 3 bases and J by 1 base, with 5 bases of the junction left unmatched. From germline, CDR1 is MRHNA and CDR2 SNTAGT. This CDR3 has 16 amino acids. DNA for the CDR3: TGTGCCAGCAGTGAGGTTAGCGGGAGCGGCACAGATACGCAGTATTTT. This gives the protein CASSEVSGSGTDTQYF.

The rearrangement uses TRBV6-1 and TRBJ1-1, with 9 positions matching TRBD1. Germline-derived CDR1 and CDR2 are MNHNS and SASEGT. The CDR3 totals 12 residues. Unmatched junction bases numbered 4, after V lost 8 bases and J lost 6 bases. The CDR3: CASRDRAPEAFF. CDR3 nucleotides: TGTGCCAGCCGGGACAGGGCACCTGAAGCTTTCTTT.

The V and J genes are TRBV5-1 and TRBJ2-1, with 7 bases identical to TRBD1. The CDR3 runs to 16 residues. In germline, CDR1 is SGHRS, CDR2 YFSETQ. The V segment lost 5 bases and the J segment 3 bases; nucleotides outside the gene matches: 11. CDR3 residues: CASRGGEGAGYNEQFF. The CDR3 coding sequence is TGCGCCAGCAGAGGGGGCGAGGGGGCGGGCTACAATGAGCAGTTCTTC.

CDR3 nucleotide sequence: TGTGCCAGCAGCGTAGGTCTAGGGGGATACACTGAAGCTTTCTTT. As protein: CASSVGLGGYTEAFF. This chain links TRBV9 with TRBJ1-1, with a possible D match to TRBD1 (6 bases). CDR1 is SGDLS, CDR2 YYNGEE, per germline. The CDR3 spans 15 residues. V dropped 0 bases and J dropped 3 bases, with 12 bases sitting between them. Full variable domain (missing parts from reference TRBV9 and TRBJ1-1): DSGVTQTPKHLITATGQRVTLRCSPRSGDLSVYWYQQSLDQGLQFLIQYYNGEERAKGNILERFSAQQFPDLHSELNLSSLELGDSALYFCASSVGLGGYTEAFFGQGTRLTVV.

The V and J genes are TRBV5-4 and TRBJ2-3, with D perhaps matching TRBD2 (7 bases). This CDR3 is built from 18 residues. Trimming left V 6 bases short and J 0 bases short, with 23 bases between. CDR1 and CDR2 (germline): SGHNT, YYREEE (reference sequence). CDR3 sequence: CASTPRGGGPLSTDTQYF. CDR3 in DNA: TGTGCCAGCACCCCGCGGGGCGGGGGCCCCTTGAGCACAGATACGCAGTATTTT.